This entry describes one TCR beta chain. This specimen belongs to a study of shared clonotypes between healthy human individuals. Only in-frame clones appear in the TCRdb table, and some are missing; sequencing was by immunoSEQ multiplex PCR. The table has some 2.3 million clones, more than 80% seen once. The CDR3 covers 15 residues. The germline V gene has CDR1 SGDLS and CDR2 YYNGEE. Trimming shortened V by 6 bases and J by 0 bases, and 12 bases separated the two germline ends. This chain uses TRBV9 with TRBJ2-2, with D tentatively TRBD1 or TRBD2 (5 bases each). The source is a man aged 18-30 years in good health. Some clones in this sample may be carry-over from other donors' samples. The specimen sequenced was naive CD4+ T cells from PBMCs. Subset: CD45RA+ positively selected. CDR3 in DNA: TGTGCCAGCACCCCGGGACCCCCGAACACCGGGGAGCTGTTTTTT. It is translated as CASTPGPPNTGELFF.